The 2 T cell receptor beta chains given below trace back to one sample, sequenced in a study of circulating CD8 cells and anti-PD-1 response in melanoma. Each library started from around 14 ng of total RNA using the QIAseq Immune Repertoire TCR panel. TCRdb re-called the reads through MiXCR, storing one row per CDR3 protein. Among some 500 distinct CDR3 sequences, under 10% were seen once, and the ten largest hold around 10%. Sorting of live CD3+CD8+TCRalphabeta+ cells by PD-1 and/or TIGIT gave four subsets. The source was CD8+ T cells from PBMCs, collected at baseline or after one month of anti-PD-1 therapy (not recorded which). The receptors derive from a human donor with melanoma.

In this sample, this clonotype is medium-sized. This chain joins TRBV19 and TRBJ2-3; 10 nucleotides agree with TRBD2. V lost 5 bases, J lost 1 base, and 3 bases stayed unmatched. Germline V gene lookup returns CDR1 LNHDA and CDR2 SQIVND (reference sequence). The CDR3 contains 15 residues. CDR3 coding DNA: TGTGCCAGTAGTTTTGGACTAGCGGGCACAGATACGCAGTATTTT. This codes for CASSFGLAGTDTQYF.

This chain uses TRBV19 with TRBJ2-3, with D unresolved. Trimming stripped 5 bases from V and 6 bases from J, with 18 bases between. CDR1 is LNHDA and CDR2 is SQIVND in the germline V gene (reference sequence). The CDR3 covers 15 residues. The CDR3 reads CASSSYTSALDTQYF. Written as DNA, the CDR3 is TGTGCCAGTAGTTCCTACACGTCGGCGTTGGATACGCAGTATTTT.